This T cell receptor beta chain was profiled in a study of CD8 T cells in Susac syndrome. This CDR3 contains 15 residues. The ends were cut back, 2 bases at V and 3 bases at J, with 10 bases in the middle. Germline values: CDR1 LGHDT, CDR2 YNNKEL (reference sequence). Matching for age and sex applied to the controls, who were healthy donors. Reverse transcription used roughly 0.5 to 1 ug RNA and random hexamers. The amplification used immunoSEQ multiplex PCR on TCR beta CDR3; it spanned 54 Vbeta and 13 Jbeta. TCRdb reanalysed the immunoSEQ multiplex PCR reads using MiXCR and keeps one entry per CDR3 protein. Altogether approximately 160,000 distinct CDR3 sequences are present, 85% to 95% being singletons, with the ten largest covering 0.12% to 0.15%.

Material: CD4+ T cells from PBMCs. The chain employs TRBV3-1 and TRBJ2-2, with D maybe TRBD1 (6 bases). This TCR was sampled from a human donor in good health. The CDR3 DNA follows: TGTGCCAGCAGCCAATATCCAGGGGACACCGGGGAGCTGTTTTTT. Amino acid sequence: CASSQYPGDTGELFF.